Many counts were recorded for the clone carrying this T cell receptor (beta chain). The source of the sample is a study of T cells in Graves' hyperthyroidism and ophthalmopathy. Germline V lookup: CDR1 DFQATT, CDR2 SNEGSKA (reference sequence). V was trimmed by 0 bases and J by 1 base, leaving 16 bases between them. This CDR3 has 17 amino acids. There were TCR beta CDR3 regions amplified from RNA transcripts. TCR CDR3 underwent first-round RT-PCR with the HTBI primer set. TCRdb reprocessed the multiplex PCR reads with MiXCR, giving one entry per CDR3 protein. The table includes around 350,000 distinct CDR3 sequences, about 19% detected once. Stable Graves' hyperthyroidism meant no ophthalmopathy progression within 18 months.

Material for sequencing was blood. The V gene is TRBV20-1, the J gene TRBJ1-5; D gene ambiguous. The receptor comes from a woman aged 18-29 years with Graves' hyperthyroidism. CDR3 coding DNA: TGCAGTGCTAGAGATCTATTACGGGCGGGGAGCAATCAGCCCCAGCATTTT. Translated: CSARDLLRAGSNQPQHF.